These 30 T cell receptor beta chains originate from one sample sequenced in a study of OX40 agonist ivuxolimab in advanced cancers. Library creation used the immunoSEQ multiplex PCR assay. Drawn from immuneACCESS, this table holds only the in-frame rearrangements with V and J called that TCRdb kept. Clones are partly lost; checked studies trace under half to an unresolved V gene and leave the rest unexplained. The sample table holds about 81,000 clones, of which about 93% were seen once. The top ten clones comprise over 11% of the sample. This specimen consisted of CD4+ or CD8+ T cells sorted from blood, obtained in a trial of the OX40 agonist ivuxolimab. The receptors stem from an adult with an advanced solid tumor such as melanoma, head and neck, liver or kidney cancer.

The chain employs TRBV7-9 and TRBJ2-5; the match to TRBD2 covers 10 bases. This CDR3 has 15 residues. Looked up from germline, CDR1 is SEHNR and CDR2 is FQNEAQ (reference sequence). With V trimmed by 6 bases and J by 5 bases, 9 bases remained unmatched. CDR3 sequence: CASSPLAGDMETQYF. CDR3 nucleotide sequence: TGTGCCAGCAGTCCTCTAGCGGGAGATATGGAGACCCAGTACTTC.

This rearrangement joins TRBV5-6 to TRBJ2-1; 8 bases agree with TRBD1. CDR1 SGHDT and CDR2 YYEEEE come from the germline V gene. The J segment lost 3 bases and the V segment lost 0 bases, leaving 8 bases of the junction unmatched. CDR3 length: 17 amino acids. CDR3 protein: CASSLGPAGQVYNEQFF. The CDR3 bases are TGTGCCAGCAGCTTGGGACCCGCGGGACAGGTCTACAATGAGCAGTTCTTC.

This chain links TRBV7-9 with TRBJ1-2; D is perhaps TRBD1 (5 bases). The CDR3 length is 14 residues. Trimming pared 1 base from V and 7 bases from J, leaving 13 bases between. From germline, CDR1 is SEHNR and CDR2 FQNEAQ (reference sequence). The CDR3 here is CASSLGQGYRGYTF. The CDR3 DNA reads TGTGCCAGCAGCTTAGGGCAGGGCTATCGTGGCTACACCTTC. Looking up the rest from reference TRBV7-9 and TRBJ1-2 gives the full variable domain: DTGVSQNPRHKITKRGQNVTFRCDPISEHNRLYWYRQTLGQGPEFLTYFQNEAQLEKSRLLSDRFSAERPKGSFSTLEIQRTEQGDSAMYLCASSLGQGYRGYTFGSGTRLTVV.

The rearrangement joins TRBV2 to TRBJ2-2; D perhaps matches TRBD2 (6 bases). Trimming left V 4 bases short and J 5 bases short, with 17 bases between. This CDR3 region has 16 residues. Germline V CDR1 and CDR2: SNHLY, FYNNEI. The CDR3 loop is CASSVRSGKGTGELFF. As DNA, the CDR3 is TGTGCCAGCAGTGTGCGTAGCGGTAAGGGAACCGGGGAGCTGTTTTTT. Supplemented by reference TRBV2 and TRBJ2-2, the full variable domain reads EPEVTQTPSHQVTQMGQEVILRCVPISNHLYFYWYRQILGQKVEFLVSFYNNEISEKSEIFDDQFSVERPDGSNFTLKIRSTKLEDSAMYFCASSVRSGKGTGELFFGEGSRLTVL.

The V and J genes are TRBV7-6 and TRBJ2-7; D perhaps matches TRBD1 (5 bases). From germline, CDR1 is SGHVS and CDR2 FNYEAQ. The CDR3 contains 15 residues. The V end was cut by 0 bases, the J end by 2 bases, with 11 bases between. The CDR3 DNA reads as TGTGCCAGCAGCTTAGCGGCATCAGGGACCTACGAGCAGTACTTC. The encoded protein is CASSLAASGTYEQYF.

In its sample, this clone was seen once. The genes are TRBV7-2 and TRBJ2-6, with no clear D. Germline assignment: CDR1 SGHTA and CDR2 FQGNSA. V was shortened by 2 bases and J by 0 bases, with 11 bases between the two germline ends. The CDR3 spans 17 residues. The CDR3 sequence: CASSLFPASSGANVLTF. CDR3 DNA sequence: TGTGCCAGCAGCTTATTTCCAGCCAGCTCTGGGGCCAACGTCCTGACTTTC.

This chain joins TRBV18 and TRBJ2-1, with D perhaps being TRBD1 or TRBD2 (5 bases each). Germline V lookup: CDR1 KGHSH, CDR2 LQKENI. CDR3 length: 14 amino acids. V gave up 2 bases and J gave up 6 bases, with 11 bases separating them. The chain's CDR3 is CASSPDGAFNEQFF. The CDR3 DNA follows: TGTGCCAGCTCACCAGACGGGGCCTTCAATGAGCAGTTCTTC.

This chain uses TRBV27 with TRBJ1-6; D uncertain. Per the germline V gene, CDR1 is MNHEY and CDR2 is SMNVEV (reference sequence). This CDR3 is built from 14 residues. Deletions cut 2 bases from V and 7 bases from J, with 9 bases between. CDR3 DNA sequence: TGTGCCAGCAGTTTAGCGGTATGGAATTCACCCCTCCACTTT. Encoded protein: CASSLAVWNSPLHF.

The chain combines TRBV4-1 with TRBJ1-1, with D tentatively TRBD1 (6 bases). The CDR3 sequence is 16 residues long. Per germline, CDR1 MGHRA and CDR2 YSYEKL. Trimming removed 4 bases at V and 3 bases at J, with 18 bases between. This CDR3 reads CASSLGPGEGHTEAFF. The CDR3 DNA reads TGCGCCAGCAGCCTCGGACCAGGGGAGGGCCACACTGAAGCTTTCTTT.

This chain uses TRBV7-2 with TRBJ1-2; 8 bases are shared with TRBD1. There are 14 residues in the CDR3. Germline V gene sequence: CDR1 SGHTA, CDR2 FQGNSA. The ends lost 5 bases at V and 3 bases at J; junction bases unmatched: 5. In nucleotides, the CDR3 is TGTGCCAGCAGCACCCAGGGGGCGGACTATGGCTACACCTTC. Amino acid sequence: CASSTQGADYGYTF.

The CDR3 DNA reads TGCGCCAGCAGCCAGAACAGGGGTGCGGATACGCAGTATTTT. Translated, it gives CASSQNRGADTQYF. The rearrangement links TRBV4-3 to TRBJ2-3; 7 bases map to TRBD1. The CDR3 runs to 14 residues. The J segment lost 6 bases and the V segment lost 3 bases, leaving 6 bases of the junction unmatched. The germline V gene has CDR1 LGHNA and CDR2 YSLEER.

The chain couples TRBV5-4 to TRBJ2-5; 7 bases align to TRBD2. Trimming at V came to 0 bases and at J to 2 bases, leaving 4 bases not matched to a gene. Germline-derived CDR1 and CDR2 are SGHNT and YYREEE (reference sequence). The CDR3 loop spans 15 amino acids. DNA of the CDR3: TGTGCCAGCAGCTTGGGATGGGGGGGGCAAGAGACCCAGTACTTC. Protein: CASSLGWGGQETQYF.

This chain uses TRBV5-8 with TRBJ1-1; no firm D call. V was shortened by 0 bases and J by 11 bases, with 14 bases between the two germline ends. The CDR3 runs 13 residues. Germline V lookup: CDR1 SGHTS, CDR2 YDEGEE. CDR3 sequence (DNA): TGTGCCAGCAGCTTGGGGCAGGCCACGGATGCTTTCTTT. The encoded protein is CASSLGQATDAFF.

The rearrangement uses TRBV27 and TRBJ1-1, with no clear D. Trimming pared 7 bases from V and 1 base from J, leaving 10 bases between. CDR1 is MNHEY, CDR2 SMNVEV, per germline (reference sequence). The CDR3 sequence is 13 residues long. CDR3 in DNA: TGTGCCAGCAAGTTTGTGGGGAACACTGAAGCTTTCTTT. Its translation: CASKFVGNTEAFF.

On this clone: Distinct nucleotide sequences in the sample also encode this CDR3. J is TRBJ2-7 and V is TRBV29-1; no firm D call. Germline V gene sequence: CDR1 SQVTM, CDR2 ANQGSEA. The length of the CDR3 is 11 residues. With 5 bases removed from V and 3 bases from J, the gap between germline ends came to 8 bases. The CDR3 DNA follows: TGCAGCGTTACCGACGGCTACGAGCAGTACTTC. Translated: CSVTDGYEQYF.

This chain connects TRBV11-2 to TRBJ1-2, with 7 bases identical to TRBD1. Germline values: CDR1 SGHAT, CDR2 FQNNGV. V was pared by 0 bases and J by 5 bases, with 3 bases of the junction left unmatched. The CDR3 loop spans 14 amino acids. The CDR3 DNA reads TGTGCCAGCAGCTTAGAACCACAGGGGTATGGCTACACCTTC. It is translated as CASSLEPQGYGYTF.

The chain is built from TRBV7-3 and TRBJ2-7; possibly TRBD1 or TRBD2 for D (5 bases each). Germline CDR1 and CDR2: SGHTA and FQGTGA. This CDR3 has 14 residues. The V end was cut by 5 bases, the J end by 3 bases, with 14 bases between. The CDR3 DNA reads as TGTGCCAGCAGCCCCCTGGGACGGGACTACGAGCAGTACTTC. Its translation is CASSPLGRDYEQYF.

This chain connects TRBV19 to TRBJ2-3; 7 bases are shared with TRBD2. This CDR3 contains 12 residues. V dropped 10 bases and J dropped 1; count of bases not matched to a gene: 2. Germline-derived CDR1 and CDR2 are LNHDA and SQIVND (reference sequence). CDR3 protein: CATGLGTDTQYF. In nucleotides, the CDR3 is TGTGCCACTGGACTAGGCACAGATACGCAGTATTTT.

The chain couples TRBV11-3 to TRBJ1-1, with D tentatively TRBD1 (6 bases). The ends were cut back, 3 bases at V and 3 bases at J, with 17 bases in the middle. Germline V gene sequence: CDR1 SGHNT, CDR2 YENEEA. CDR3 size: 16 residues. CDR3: CASSLGQGYFDTEAFF. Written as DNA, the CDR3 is TGTGCCAGCAGCTTGGGGCAGGGGTATTTCGACACTGAAGCTTTCTTT.

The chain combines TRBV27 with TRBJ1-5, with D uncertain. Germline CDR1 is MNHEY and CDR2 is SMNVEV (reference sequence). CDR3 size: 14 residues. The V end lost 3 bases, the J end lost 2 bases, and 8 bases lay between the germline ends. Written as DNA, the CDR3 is TGTGCCAGCAGTTTGGAGCTAGGCAATCAGCCCCAGCATTTT. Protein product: CASSLELGNQPQHF.

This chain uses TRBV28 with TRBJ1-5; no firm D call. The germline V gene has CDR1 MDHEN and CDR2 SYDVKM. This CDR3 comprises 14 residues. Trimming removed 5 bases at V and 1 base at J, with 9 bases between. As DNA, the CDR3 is TGTGCCAGCAGTAAATGGAAAAGCAATCAGCCCCAGCATTTT. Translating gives CASSKWKSNQPQHF.

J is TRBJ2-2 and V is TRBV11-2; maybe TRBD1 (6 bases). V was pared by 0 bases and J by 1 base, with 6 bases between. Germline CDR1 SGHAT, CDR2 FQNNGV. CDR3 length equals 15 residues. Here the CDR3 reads CASSLEGQNTGELFF. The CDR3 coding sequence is TGTGCCAGCAGCTTAGAGGGACAGAACACCGGGGAGCTGTTTTTT.

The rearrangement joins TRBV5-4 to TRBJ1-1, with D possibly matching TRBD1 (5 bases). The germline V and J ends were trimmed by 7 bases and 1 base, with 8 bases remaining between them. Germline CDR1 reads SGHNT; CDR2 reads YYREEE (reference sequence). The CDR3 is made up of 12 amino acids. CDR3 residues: CASRRGNTEAFF. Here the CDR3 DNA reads TGTGCCAGCCGGAGGGGGAACACTGAAGCTTTCTTT. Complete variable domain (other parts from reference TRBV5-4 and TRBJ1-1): ETGVTQSPTHLIKTRGQQVTLRCSSQSGHNTVSWYQQALGQGPQFIFQYYREEENGRGNFPPRFSGLQFPNYSSELNVNALELDDSALYLCASRRGNTEAFFGQGTRLTVV.

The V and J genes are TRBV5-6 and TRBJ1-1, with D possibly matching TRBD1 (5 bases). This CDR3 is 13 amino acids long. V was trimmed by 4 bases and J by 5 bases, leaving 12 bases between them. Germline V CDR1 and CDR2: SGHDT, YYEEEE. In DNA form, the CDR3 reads TGTGCCAGCAGCACCGGGCGGGGGACTGAAGCTTTCTTT. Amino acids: CASSTGRGTEAFF.

The CDR3: CASIVQGSNQPQHF. The DNA of the CDR3 is TGTGCCAGTATCGTACAGGGGAGCAATCAGCCCCAGCATTTT. The genes are TRBV19 and TRBJ1-5; 7 bases are shared with TRBD1. The CDR3 is 14 amino acids. CDR1 LNHDA and CDR2 SQIVND come from the germline V gene (reference sequence). Unmatched junction bases numbered 4, after V lost 7 bases and J lost 1 base.

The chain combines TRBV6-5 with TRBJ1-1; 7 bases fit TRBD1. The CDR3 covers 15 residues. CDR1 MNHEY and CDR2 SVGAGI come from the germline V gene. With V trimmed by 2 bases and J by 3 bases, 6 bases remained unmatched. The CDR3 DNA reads TGTGCCAGCAGTTACCGAGGGGGCGAGGACACTGAAGCTTTCTTT. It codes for CASSYRGGEDTEAFF.

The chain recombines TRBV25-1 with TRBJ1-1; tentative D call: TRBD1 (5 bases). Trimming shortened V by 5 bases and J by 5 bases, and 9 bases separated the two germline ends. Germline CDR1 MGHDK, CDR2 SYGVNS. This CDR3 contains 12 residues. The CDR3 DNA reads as TGTGCCAGCAGTTTTGGGGGGACTGAAGCTTTCTTT. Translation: CASSFGGTEAFF.

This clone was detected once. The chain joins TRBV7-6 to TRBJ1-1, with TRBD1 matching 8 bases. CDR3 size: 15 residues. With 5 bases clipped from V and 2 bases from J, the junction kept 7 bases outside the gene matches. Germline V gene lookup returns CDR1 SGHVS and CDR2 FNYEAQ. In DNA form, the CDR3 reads TGTGCCAGCAGCGCCAGGGGGCTCGGAAACACTGAAGCTTTCTTT. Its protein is CASSARGLGNTEAFF.

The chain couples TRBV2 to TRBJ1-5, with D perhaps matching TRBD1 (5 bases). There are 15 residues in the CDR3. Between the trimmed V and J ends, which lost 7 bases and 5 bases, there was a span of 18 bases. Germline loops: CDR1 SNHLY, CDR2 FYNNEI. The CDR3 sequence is CASKPGLRGDQPQHF. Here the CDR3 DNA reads TGTGCCAGCAAACCGGGACTCCGGGGGGATCAGCCCCAGCATTTT.

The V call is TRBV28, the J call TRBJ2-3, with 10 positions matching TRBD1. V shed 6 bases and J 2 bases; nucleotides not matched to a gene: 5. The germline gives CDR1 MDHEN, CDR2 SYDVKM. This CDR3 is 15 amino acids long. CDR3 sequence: CASSRDRGDTDTQYF. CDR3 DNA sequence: TGTGCCAGCAGCCGGGACAGGGGCGACACAGATACGCAGTATTTT.